This T cell receptor (beta chain) was found in a study of blood T cell repertoires in COVID-19. The CDR3 is made up of 13 amino acids. In germline, CDR1 is KGHSH, CDR2 LQKENI. V lost 6 bases and J lost 5; bases outside the gene matches: 5. The assay was immunoSEQ multiplex PCR, and TCRdb's table has in-frame clones only and misses some. The sample comprises about 280,000 clones, approximately 83% of which are singletons, and about 2.2% rests with the top ten. The rearrangement links TRBV18 to TRBJ1-1, with TRBD1 identical over 8 bases. The sequence came from a woman aged 25-40 years who had recovered from COVID-19. The sample taken for sequencing was peripheral blood. The chain's CDR3 is CASSTTGGTEAFF. CDR3 nucleotides: TGTGCCAGCTCGACTACAGGGGGTACTGAAGCTTTCTTT.